This T cell receptor (beta chain) was profiled in a study of shared T cell receptors in the human thymus. Deletions cut 1 base from V and 8 bases from J, with 17 bases between. Germline CDR1 is MNHEY and CDR2 is SVGAGI. The CDR3 is made up of 15 amino acids. The table came from immunoSEQ multiplex PCR; TCRdb's copy has only in-frame clones and leaves some out. This sample has about 730,000 clones, with roughly 85% found just once. This clone was picked up a small number of times. This sample was also put to use in a study of human thymus T cells. That publication notes: Use of V and J genes seemed skewed within the thymic and blood repertoires.

The chain is built from TRBV6-5 and TRBJ1-2; possibly TRBD1 for D (6 bases). Sequencing was done on a sample of thymocytes. The receptor's source is a girl under two years old with a congenital heart defect. DNA of the CDR3: TGTGCCAGCAGTTACTATACTACAGGGTATTGGGGCTACACCTTC. Translated: CASSYYTTGYWGYTF.